This is a list of T cell receptor beta chains from one sample in a study of T cell repertoires in cytomegalovirus infection. TCRdb fed the reads into MiXCR, producing one record per CDR3 protein. The sample lists hundreds of thousands of distinct CDR3 sequences, roughly 33% occurring once. These receptors' antigens are unknown. Sequencing was performed on cultured PBMCs, taken from culture after CMV antigen stimulation. The receptors derive from a human donor in good health (CMV status not recorded). Some clones in this sample may be carry-over from other donors' samples. CDR3s include the opening cysteine and the closing phenylalanine or tryptophan. A D gene is named only where the DNA matches it firmly. Clone size is stated in some rows and not others, as once, few, many or a class when expanded.

DNA,CDR3,V,D,size,J
TGTGCCAGCAGTCGTGACCCCGGGACCTCTCGGGGTCGAGAAAAACTGTTTTTT,CASSRDPGTSRGREKLFF,TRBV6-1,.,.,TRBJ1-4
TGTGCCAGCAGTTACTCGCTCAGGGCGGACACTGAAGCTTTCTTT,CASSYSLRADTEAFF,TRBV6-5,.,.,TRBJ1-1
TGCGCCATCCCCGGGACATCCACCACTTCTGGGGCCAACGTCCTGACTTTC,CAIPGTSTTSGANVLTF,TRBV5-1,.,.,TRBJ2-6
TGTGCCTGGGCTAATCGCGGGGGAGGCAATCAGCCCCAGCATTTT,CAWANRGGGNQPQHF,TRBV30,.,few,TRBJ1-5
TGTGCCAGCAATGGGGGAGGGGAAGAGACCCAGTACTTC,CASNGGGEETQYF,TRBV6-1,TRBD2,.,TRBJ2-5
TGTGCCAGCAGCCAATCGGAACAGGGATTTACCACTGAAGCTTTCTTT,CASSQSEQGFTTEAFF,TRBV7-2,.,many,TRBJ1-1
TGCGCCAGCAGCCAAGATTGGGGTCGCACAGGGGGAGAGACCCAGTACTTC,CASSQDWGRTGGETQYF,TRBV4-1,TRBD1,once,TRBJ2-5
TGTGCCAGCAGCGACCTTAGGACGGTTGCGGAGACCCAGTACTTC,CASSDLRTVAETQYF,TRBV11-1,.,few,TRBJ2-5
TGTGCCGCAGGGACTAGCGGGGACTATGAGCAGTTCTTC,CAAGTSGDYEQFF,TRBV10-3,TRBD2,.,TRBJ2-1
TGCAGTGCTAGAGATTTAGAACTAGCGGGAGCGACCTACAATGAGCAGTTCTTC,CSARDLELAGATYNEQFF,TRBV20-1,TRBD2,.,TRBJ2-1
TGCAGTGCTAGATCCGGGACATCGGTGGACATTCAGTACTTC,CSARSGTSVDIQYF,TRBV20-1,.,once,TRBJ2-4
TGTGCCAGCAGCCAAGGGACAGGGGGTGCTGAAGCTTTCTTT,CASSQGTGGAEAFF,TRBV14,TRBD1,.,TRBJ1-1
TGTGCCAGCAGCTTATTGTCTAGCGGGGCAGAGACCCAGTACTTC,CASSLLSSGAETQYF,TRBV7-4,TRBD2,.,TRBJ2-5
TGTGCCAGCAGCTCCGTCTTACCCTATGGCTACACCTTC,CASSSVLPYGYTF,TRBV7-9,.,.,TRBJ1-2
TGTGCCAGCAGGCTAGCGGGAAGTCAAGAGACCCAGTACTTC,CASRLAGSQETQYF,TRBV7-2,TRBD2,few,TRBJ2-5
TGCAGTGCTAGAGGGATTTGGACTAGCGGGGGTATTGGGGCTGGGGCCAACGTCCTGACTTTC,CSARGIWTSGGIGAGANVLTF,TRBV20-1,TRBD2,.,TRBJ2-6
TGTGCCAGCCCACAGGGGGAATATGGCTACACCTTC,CASPQGEYGYTF,TRBV2,TRBD1,few,TRBJ1-2
TGTGCCATCAGTGAAAAGCGGGGAACCTACGAGCAGTACTTC,CAISEKRGTYEQYF,TRBV10-3,TRBD2,few,TRBJ2-7
TGTGCCAGCAGTAAGGCCGGGCGGAATCAGCCCCAGCATTTT,CASSKAGRNQPQHF,TRBV6-2/TRBV6-3,.,few,TRBJ1-5
TGTGCCAGCAGCTTAAACGCAGCGAGCTCTGGAAACACCATATATTTT,CASSLNAASSGNTIYF,TRBV7-8,.,.,TRBJ1-3